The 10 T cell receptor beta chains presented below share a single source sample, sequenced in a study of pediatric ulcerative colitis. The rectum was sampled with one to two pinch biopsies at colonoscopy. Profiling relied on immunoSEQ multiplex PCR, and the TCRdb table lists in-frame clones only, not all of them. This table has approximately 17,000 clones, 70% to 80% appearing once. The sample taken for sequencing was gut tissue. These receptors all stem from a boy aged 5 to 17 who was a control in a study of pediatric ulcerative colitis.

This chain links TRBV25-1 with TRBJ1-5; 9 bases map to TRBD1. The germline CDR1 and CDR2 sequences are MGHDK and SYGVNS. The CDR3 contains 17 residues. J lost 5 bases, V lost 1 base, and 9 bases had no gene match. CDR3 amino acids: CASSESAGTGNDQPQHF. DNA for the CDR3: TGTGCCAGCAGTGAATCGGCCGGGACAGGGAATGATCAGCCCCAGCATTTT.

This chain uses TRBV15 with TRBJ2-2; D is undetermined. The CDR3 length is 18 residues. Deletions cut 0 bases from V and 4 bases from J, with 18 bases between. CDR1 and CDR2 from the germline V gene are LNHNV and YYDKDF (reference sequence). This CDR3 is CATSRDTNGRQVTGELFF. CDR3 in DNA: TGTGCCACCAGCAGAGATACTAATGGCAGGCAGGTCACCGGGGAGCTGTTTTTT.

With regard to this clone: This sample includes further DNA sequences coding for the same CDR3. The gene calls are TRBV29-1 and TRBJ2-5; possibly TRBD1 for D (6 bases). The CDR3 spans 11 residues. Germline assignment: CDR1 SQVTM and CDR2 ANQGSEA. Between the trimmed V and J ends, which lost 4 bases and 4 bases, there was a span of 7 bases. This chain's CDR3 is CSVGQAETQYF. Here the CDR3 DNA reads TGCAGCGTTGGACAGGCAGAGACCCAGTACTTC.

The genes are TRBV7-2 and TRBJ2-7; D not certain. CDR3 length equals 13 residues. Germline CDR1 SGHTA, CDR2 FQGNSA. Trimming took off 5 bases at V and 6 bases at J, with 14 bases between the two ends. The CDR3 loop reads CASSPYLSLEQYF. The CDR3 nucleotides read TGTGCCAGCAGCCCCTACCTTAGCCTCGAGCAGTACTTC. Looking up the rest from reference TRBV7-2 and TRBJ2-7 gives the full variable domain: GAGVSQSPSNKVTEKGKDVELRCDPISGHTALYWYRQSLGQGLEFLIYFQGNSAPDKSGLPSDRFSAERTGGSVSTLTIQRTQQEDSAVYLCASSPYLSLEQYFGPGTRLTVT.

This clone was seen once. As DNA, the CDR3 is TGCGCCAGCAGCCTTTCGACTAGCGGGATCGGAGAACGGGTTCCCGAGCAGTACTTC. Encoded protein: CASSLSTSGIGERVPEQYF. This chain links TRBV5-1 with TRBJ2-7; 11 nucleotides match TRBD2. Germline V CDR1 and CDR2: SGHRS, YFSETQ. The CDR3 contains 19 residues. V dropped 4 bases and J dropped 6; count of bases not matched to a gene: 21.

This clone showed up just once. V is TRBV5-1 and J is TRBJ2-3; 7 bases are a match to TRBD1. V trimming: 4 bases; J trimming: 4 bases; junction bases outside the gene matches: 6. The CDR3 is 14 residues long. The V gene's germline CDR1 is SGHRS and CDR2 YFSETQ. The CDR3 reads CASSPTGESDTQYF. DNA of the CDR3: TGCGCCAGCAGCCCTACAGGGGAATCAGATACGCAGTATTTT.

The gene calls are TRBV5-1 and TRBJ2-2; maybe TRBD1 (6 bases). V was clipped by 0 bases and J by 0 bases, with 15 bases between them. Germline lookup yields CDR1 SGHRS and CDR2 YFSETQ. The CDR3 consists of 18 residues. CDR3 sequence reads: CASSLGRVGQTNTGELFF. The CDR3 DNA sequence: TGCGCCAGCAGCTTGGGTCGTGTTGGACAGACGAACACCGGGGAGCTGTTTTTT.

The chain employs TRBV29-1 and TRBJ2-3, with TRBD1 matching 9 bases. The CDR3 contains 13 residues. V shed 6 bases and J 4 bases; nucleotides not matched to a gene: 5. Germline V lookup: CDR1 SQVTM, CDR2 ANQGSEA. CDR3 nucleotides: TGCAGCGTACCAACAGGGGGCTCAGATACGCAGTATTTT. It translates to CSVPTGGSDTQYF.

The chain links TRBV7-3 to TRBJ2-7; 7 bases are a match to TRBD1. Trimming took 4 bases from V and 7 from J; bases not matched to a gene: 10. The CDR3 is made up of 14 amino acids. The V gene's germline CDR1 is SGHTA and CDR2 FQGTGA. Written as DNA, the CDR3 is TGTGCCAGCAGCTCCGGGACAGCCCTTTTGGAGCAGTACTTC. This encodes CASSSGTALLEQYF.

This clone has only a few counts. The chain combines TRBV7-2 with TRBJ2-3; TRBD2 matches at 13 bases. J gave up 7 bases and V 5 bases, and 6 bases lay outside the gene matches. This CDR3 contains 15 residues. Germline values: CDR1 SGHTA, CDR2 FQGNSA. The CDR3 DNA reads TGTGCCAGCAGCGACGGACTAGCGGGAGTAAATACGCAGTATTTT. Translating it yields CASSDGLAGVNTQYF.